This section outlines one T cell receptor beta chain sequence together with its context. Antigen unknown. Germline V gene data show CDR1 as MRHNA and CDR2 as SNTAGT. This CDR3 contains 15 residues. The V end was cut by 7 bases, the J end by 0 bases, with 13 bases between. Data came from immunoSEQ multiplex PCR; TCRdb stores just in-frame clones and leaves some out. The data contain fewer than 15,000 clones, over 85% of them seen just once; the ten biggest clones take up about 7.2%. The data originate from a study of T cell clonotyping in hematopoietic cell transplantation. General observations from the study: Recipient TCR diversity dropped after transplant; expanded clonotypes rose from day 30 to 180. Few recipient clonotypes overlapped donors; over 95% were de novo at given depth. Higher Inverse Simpson Index values in graft donor and pretransplant recipient predicted broader posttransplant TCR diversity.

Recipient blood drawn about 28 days pretransplant and days 30, 100, 180 after. This clonotype was obtained from a female patient between 50 and 59 years old who had an allogeneic stem cell transplant from an unrelated donor, so the T cells may come from the graft donor. Some clones in this sample may be carry-over from other donors' samples. The gene calls are TRBV6-4 and TRBJ2-1, with D hard to call. The specimen comprised PBMCs, sampled 100 days after allogeneic stem cell transplant. The CDR3 sequence is CASIEDWSSYNEQFF. Here the CDR3 DNA reads TGTGCCAGCATCGAGGATTGGAGCTCCTACAATGAGCAGTTCTTC.